These 11 T cell receptor beta chains came from one sample sequenced in a study of cytomegalovirus exposure and HLA in healthy donors. This PCR relied on a set of 60 Vbeta primers and 13 Jbeta primers. This table comes from immunoSEQ multiplex PCR, and its TCRdb copy is limited to in-frame clones, with some not included. The table lists roughly 180,000 clones, roughly 80% of them singletons. Sample: PBMCs. These TCRs come from a female donor in good health and CMV-seronegative.

The chain recombines TRBV28 with TRBJ2-1, with 8 bases fitting TRBD1. Germline lookup yields CDR1 MDHEN and CDR2 SYDVKM. There are 15 residues in the CDR3. Trimming at V came to 7 bases and at J to 2 bases, leaving 7 bases not matched to a gene. CDR3 DNA: TGTGCCAGCACCCAGACAGGGGCCACCTACAATGAGCAGTTCTTC. Protein sequence: CASTQTGATYNEQFF.

The rearrangement joins TRBV7-6 to TRBJ2-7, with 8 bases identical to TRBD1. The CDR3 consists of 13 residues. V lost 5 bases, J lost 0 bases, and 0 bases stayed unmatched. Germline V gene lookup returns CDR1 SGHVS and CDR2 FNYEAQ. The DNA for the CDR3 is TGTGCCAGCAGCACAGGGGGCTCCTACGAGCAGTACTTC. Protein: CASSTGGSYEQYF.

V and J are TRBV7-6 and TRBJ2-1, with 13 positions matching TRBD2. The ends lost 5 bases at V and 1 base at J; junction bases unmatched: 8. CDR3 length equals 18 residues. Per the germline V gene, CDR1 is SGHVS and CDR2 is FNYEAQ. The CDR3 region has the DNA TGTGCCAGCAGCCCTTCGACTAGCGGGGGGACTTCCTACAATGAGCAGTTCTTC. Its protein product is CASSPSTSGGTSYNEQFF.

The chain recombines TRBV21-1 with TRBJ1-1; the listed D gene, TRBD1, was not tested against the DNA. TRBV21-1 is reported as a pseudogene. The CDR3 runs to 17 residues. The CDR3 nucleotides read TGTGCCAGCAGCACCCTAGGACAGGAGAGATTGAACACTGAAGCTTTCTTT. It specifies CASSTLGQERLNTEAFF.

V is TRBV2 and J is TRBJ2-1, with TRBD2 matching 14 bases. The J segment lost 8 bases and the V segment lost 4 bases, leaving 4 bases of the junction unmatched. Germline assignment: CDR1 SNHLY and CDR2 FYNNEI. This CDR3 spans 15 amino acids. The CDR3 loop is CASSVGLAGGDEQFF. DNA of the CDR3: TGTGCCAGCAGTGTCGGACTAGCGGGAGGAGATGAGCAGTTCTTC.

The V and J genes are TRBV28 and TRBJ1-1, with D unclear. Germline V gene lookup returns CDR1 MDHEN and CDR2 SYDVKM. Between the trimmed V and J ends, which lost 2 bases and 0 bases, there was a span of 4 bases. The CDR3 runs to 13 residues. The CDR3 region is CASSLGLNTEAFF. The CDR3 nucleotides read TGTGCCAGCAGTTTAGGGCTGAACACTGAAGCTTTCTTT.

The genes are TRBV7-7 and TRBJ1-4; D is uncertain. Germline V gene sequence: CDR1 SSHAT, CDR2 FNYEAQ (reference sequence). V was shortened by 1 base and J by 7 bases, with 13 bases between the two germline ends. The CDR3 covers 15 residues. The CDR3 is CASSLGQVFGEKLFF. The CDR3 nucleotides are TGTGCCAGCAGCTTAGGTCAGGTCTTCGGTGAAAAACTGTTTTTT.

In regard to this clone: A junction boundary mismatches the germline segment, possibly from a read error. V is TRBV7-9 and J is TRBJ1-2; possibly TRBD1 for D (6 bases). The CDR3 loop spans 19 amino acids. Germline V gene data show CDR1 as SEHNR and CDR2 as FQNEAQ (reference sequence). The CDR3 DNA sequence: TGTTCCAGCAGCCCAAAAACAGGGACGCCAAAAGGAGCTAACTATGGCTACACCTTC. As protein: CSSSPKTGTPKGANYGYTF.

The V call is TRBV20-1, the J call TRBJ2-3, with D unclear. The ends were cut back, 2 bases at V and 5 bases at J, with 5 bases in the middle. Germline V CDR1 and CDR2: DFQATT, SNEGSKA (reference sequence). This CDR3 is built from 11 residues. The CDR3 sequence: CSARHGDTQYF. CDR3 in DNA: TGCAGTGCTAGACACGGAGATACGCAGTATTTT.

This chain connects TRBV2 to TRBJ2-5; D gene ambiguous. Trimming pared 10 bases from V and 7 bases from J, leaving 7 bases between. The CDR3 contains 9 residues. The V gene's germline CDR1 is SNHLY and CDR2 FYNNEI. The DNA for the CDR3 is TGTGCCACCTCGAGGACCCAGTACTTC. Translation gives CATSRTQYF.

This chain connects TRBV5-6 to TRBJ1-2, with D perhaps TRBD1 (6 bases). In germline, CDR1 is SGHDT, CDR2 YYEEEE. CDR3 length equals 15 residues. V lost 1 base and J lost 5, with 15 bases in between. The CDR3 region has the DNA TGTGCCAGCAGCTTGTGGGGGGGGCTAGAATATGGCTACACCTTC. Protein sequence: CASSLWGGLEYGYTF.